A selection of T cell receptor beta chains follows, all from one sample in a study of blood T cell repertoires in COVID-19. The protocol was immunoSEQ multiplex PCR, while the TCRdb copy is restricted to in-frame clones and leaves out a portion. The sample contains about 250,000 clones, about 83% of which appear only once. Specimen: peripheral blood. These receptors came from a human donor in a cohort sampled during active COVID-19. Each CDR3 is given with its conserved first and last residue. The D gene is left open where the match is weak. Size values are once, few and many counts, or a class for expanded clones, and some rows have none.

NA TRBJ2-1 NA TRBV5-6 TGTGCCAGCAGCTTGGTATCTCCCTACAATGAGCAGTTCTTC CASSLVSPYNEQFF
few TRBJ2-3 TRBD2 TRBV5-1 TGCGCCAGCAGCCCGACGGGGGGTTACACAGATACGCAGTATTTT CASSPTGGYTDTQYF
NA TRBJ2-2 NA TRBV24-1 TGTGCCACCACCCTCCGGGGGACGGACACCGGGGAGCTGTTTTTT CATTLRGTDTGELFF
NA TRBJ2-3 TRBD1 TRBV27 TGTGCCAGCAGTTTAGACAGGGGGCGGGATACGCAGTATTTT CASSLDRGRDTQYF
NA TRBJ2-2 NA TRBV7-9 TGTGCCAGCAGCTTACCCCGGGTAGGGGCCGGGGAGCTGTTTTTT CASSLPRVGAGELFF
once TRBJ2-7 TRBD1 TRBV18 TGTGCCAGCTCCTTCGGGACAGGCACCTACGAGCAGTACTTC CASSFGTGTYEQYF
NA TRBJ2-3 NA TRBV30 TGTGCCTGGAGTGATACTTACACAGATACGCAGTATTTT CAWSDTYTDTQYF
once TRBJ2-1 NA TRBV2 TGTGCCAGCAGGCCCTCAGCGCCCTCCTACAATGAGCAGTTCTTC CASRPSAPSYNEQFF
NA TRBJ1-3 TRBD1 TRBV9 TGTGCCAGCAGCGTAACAGGGGGCGAGGCTGGAAACACCATATATTTT CASSVTGGEAGNTIYF
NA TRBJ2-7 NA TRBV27 TGTGCCAGCAGTCCCAATTTCCCCTACGAGCAGTACTTC CASSPNFPYEQYF
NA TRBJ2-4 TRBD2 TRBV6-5 TGTGCCAGCAGTTCCCGGGGCGGGAGCCACCGCAACATTCAGTACTTC CASSSRGGSHRNIQYF
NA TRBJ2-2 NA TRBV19 TGTGCCAGCAATAACAACTCCGGGTTGGCCGGGGAGCTGTTTTTT CASNNNSGLAGELFF
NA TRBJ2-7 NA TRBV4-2 TGTGCCAGCAGCCAAGAGAGACAAGCCTACGAGCAGTACTTC CASSQERQAYEQYF
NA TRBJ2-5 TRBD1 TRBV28 TGTGCCAGCAGTTTCCGGGGACAGGGGGGGGAGACCCAGTACTTC CASSFRGQGGETQYF
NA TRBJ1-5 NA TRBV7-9 TGTGCCAGCAGCCCGAGCAATCAGCCCCAGCATTTT CASSPSNQPQHF
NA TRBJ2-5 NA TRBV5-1 TGCGCCAGCAGCTTCGGGGTCCAAGAGACCCAGTACTTC CASSFGVQETQYF
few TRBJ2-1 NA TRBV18 TGTGCCAGCTCACCCCTTAGCTCCTACAATGAGCAGTTCTTC CASSPLSSYNEQFF
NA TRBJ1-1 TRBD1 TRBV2 TGTGCCAGCATGGGGGGAGGGACAGGGAACACTGAAGCTTTCTTT CASMGGGTGNTEAFF
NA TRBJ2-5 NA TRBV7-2 TGTGCCACTAGGGACAACCGATTCCCCACAGAGACCCAGTACTTC CATRDNRFPTETQYF
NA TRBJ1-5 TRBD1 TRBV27 TGTGCCAGCAGTTTATTTTCAGGGGGAGGTCAGCCCCAGCATTTT CASSLFSGGGQPQHF
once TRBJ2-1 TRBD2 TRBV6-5 TGTGCCAGCAGCCCGGGACTAGCGGGAGAGTATGAGCAGTTCTTC CASSPGLAGEYEQFF
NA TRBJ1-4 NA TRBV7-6 TGTGCCAGCAGCTCGAGCCCTAGGGGGACTAATGAAAAACTGTTTTTT CASSSSPRGTNEKLFF
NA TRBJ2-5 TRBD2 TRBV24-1 TGTGCCACTGGGACTAGCGGCCAAGAGACCCAGTACTTC CATGTSGQETQYF
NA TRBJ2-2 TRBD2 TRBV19 TGTGCCAGTAGTCACAGCGGGGAGGCCGTTCCCGGGGAGCTGTTTTTT CASSHSGEAVPGELFF
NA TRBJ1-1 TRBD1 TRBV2 TGTGCCAGCAGTGAGACAGGGGTGAACACTGAAGCTTTCTTT CASSETGVNTEAFF
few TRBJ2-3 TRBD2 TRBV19 TGTGCCAGTCAGCGGGAGGCCGTATCAGATACGCAGTATTTT CASQREAVSDTQYF